The rows below give T cell receptor beta chains drawn from one sample of a study of CD8 T cells in ankylosing spondylitis. TCRdb reanalysed the 5' RACE reads using MiXCR and keeps one entry per CDR3 protein. This sample yields about 700,000 distinct CDR3 sequences, of which under 20% are seen a single time; about 20% belongs to the top ten. Specimen: blood, either unsorted or a sorted T cell fraction (not recorded which). These receptors originate from a male donor with ankylosing spondylitis. The CDR3 runs from the conserved cysteine through the conserved F or W. The order of the fields is clone size, V gene, D gene, J gene, CDR3 DNA, CDR3 protein. D genes are given only for firm matches. For some rows the clone size is stated as once, few or many, or as a class when expanded; others skip it.

few,TRBV28,TRBD2,TRBJ2-7,TGTGCCAGCAGCCCCAGCGGGAGAGTCTACGAGCAGTACTTC,CASSPSGRVYEQYF
NA,TRBV25-1,NA,TRBJ1-6,TGTGCCAGCAGTGAATATACCAATTCACCCCTCCACTTT,CASSEYTNSPLHF
NA,TRBV11-2,NA,TRBJ1-2,TGTGCCAGCAGCTTAGCGTGGGGTGGGGACGACTATGGCTACACCTTC,CASSLAWGGDDYGYTF
NA,TRBV5-1,TRBD1,TRBJ1-2,TGCGCCAGCAACCGGGACAGGGTTTCTCCTTATGGCTACACCTTC,CASNRDRVSPYGYTF
many,TRBV12-3/TRBV12-4,NA,TRBJ2-2,TGTGCCAGCAGTCCCACCCAGGGGAGAACCGGGGAGCTGTTTTTT,CASSPTQGRTGELFF
few,TRBV24-1,TRBD1,TRBJ2-1,TGTGCCACCAGTGATTACAGGGGTAATGAGCAGTTCTTC,CATSDYRGNEQFF
few,TRBV20-1,TRBD1,TRBJ1-2,TGCAGTGCCCACGGACAGGGACGGGGCTACACCTTC,CSAHGQGRGYTF
once,TRBV18,NA,TRBJ1-1,TGTGCCAGCTCACTCTCACCTCCTCGAGACGACAGGCCGAACACTGAAGCTTTCTTT,CASSLSPPRDDRPNTEAFF
NA,TRBV3-1,TRBD1,TRBJ1-2,TGTGCCAGCAGCCCACCGGGACAGGGGTGGTATGGCTACACCTTC,CASSPPGQGWYGYTF
few,TRBV20-1,NA,TRBJ1-2,TGCAGTGCTAGAGATAATAGGGGAGGGAATCTTCCCTTGGGTGGCTACACCTTC,CSARDNRGGNLPLGGYTF
NA,TRBV29-1,TRBD1,TRBJ2-1,TGCAGCGCCACCGCCAGGGGGCCTTCAAACGACAATGAGCAGTTCTTC,CSATARGPSNDNEQFF
NA,TRBV7-9,NA,TRBJ2-2,TGTGCCAGCAGTCCCTTGGCGCGGTCCGGGGAGCTGTTTTTT,CASSPLARSGELFF
few,TRBV25-1,NA,TRBJ1-6,TGTGCCAGCAGTGAATTCCAATCACCCCTCCACTTT,CASSEFQSPLHF
NA,TRBV5-1,NA,TRBJ2-3,TGCGCCAGCAGCTTGTGGCTTTCGGGACGCCTAAGCACAGATACGCAGTATTTT,CASSLWLSGRLSTDTQYF
NA,TRBV7-2,TRBD2,TRBJ2-1,TGTGCCAGCAGCTCTCCCGGTAGCGGGAGGGGTAATGAGCAGTTCTTC,CASSSPGSGRGNEQFF
NA,TRBV4-1,TRBD1,TRBJ2-2,TGCGCCAGCAGCCAAGATGGGACAGGGGCCAAGGGGGGCACCGGGGAGCTGTTTTTT,CASSQDGTGAKGGTGELFF
few,TRBV20-1,TRBD2,TRBJ2-1,TGCAGTGCTAGAACGGGACTAGCGGGAGCGAATGAGCAGTTCTTC,CSARTGLAGANEQFF
NA,TRBV7-9,NA,TRBJ1-1,TGTGCCAGCAGCCGAGGTCCCGAAGCTTTCTTT,CASSRGPEAFF
NA,TRBV5-1,NA,TRBJ1-6,TGCGCCAGCAGCGCCGCGGAGGGGCAAAATAATTCACCCCTCCACTTT,CASSAAEGQNNSPLHF
few,TRBV7-6,NA,TRBJ2-1,TGTGCCAGCAGCTCGGTAGCGGCAACGGGGTACAATGAGCAGTTCTTC,CASSSVAATGYNEQFF
few,TRBV4-3,TRBD1,TRBJ1-5,TGCGCCAGCAGCCAAAAACAGGGGGCGGGTCAGCCCCAGCATTTT,CASSQKQGAGQPQHF
few,TRBV2,NA,TRBJ1-5,TGTGCCAGCAGTGAGGAGGCCCCCCAGCCCCAGCATTTT,CASSEEAPQPQHF
NA,TRBV30,TRBD2,TRBJ2-5,TGTGCCTGGGGAACCCCGCCGGGACTAGCGGGGCTGGAGACCCAGTACTTC,CAWGTPPGLAGLETQYF
few,TRBV6-1,NA,TRBJ1-5,TGTGCCAGCACTCACCGGGGGGGCATTCAGCCCCAGCATTTT,CASTHRGGIQPQHF
few,TRBV4-2,NA,TRBJ2-7,TGTGCCAGCAGCCAAGGCCGGAGGACGAAGCAGTACTTC,CASSQGRRTKQYF
NA,TRBV20-1,TRBD1,TRBJ1-2,TGCAGTGCAAGGACAGGCCGTCATGGCTACACCTTC,CSARTGRHGYTF
NA,TRBV6-4,NA,TRBJ2-1,TGTGCCAGCAGAGTTGCTAGCGATGGGAATGAGCAGTTCTTC,CASRVASDGNEQFF
few,TRBV12-3/TRBV12-4,TRBD1,TRBJ1-1,TGTGCCAGCAGTTTTCGGGTGATTGCAGGGGGTTCCTCTGAAGCTTTCTTT,CASSFRVIAGGSSEAFF
NA,TRBV4-3,NA,TRBJ2-7,TGCGCCAGCAGCCAAGATTGGCCTTTTTTTGGTTGGCAGTCCGCCTACGAGCAGTACTTC,CASSQDWPFFGWQSAYEQYF
NA,TRBV12-3/TRBV12-4,NA,TRBJ1-1,TGTGCCAGCAGTTTACTCTCGTCCTATGAAGCTTTCTTT,CASSLLSSYEAFF
NA,TRBV29-1,NA,TRBJ2-7,TGCAGCGTTGAAGACAGGGCCCTAGGCGAGCAGTACTTC,CSVEDRALGEQYF
NA,TRBV10-2,TRBD2,TRBJ2-3,TGCGCCAGCAGGACCGGGACTAGCGGGAATACGCAGTATTTT,CASRTGTSGNTQYF
few,TRBV29-1,NA,TRBJ2-1,TGCAGCGTTGAGGTAGCGGAGAGCTCCTACAATGAGCAGTTCTTC,CSVEVAESSYNEQFF
NA,TRBV29-1,NA,TRBJ1-1,TGCAGCGTCGTTAAGTACACTGAAGCTTTCTTT,CSVVKYTEAFF
once,TRBV5-1,NA,TRBJ1-2,TGCGCCAGCAGACCCGGGACCAGTACCAACTATGGCTACACCTTC,CASRPGTSTNYGYTF
NA,TRBV7-2,NA,TRBJ2-7,TGTGCCAGCAGCTTAGTGAGAAAGGGAGCCACCTACGAGCAGTACTTC,CASSLVRKGATYEQYF
few,TRBV25-1,NA,TRBJ1-1,TGTGCCAGCAGTGAACGGGGGGGGCCATCGGCTGAAGCTTTCTTT,CASSERGGPSAEAFF
few,TRBV28,TRBD2,TRBJ2-3,TGTGCCAGCAGCCTAGCGGGCCAAAGGGATACGCAGTATTTT,CASSLAGQRDTQYF
NA,TRBV27,NA,TRBJ1-1,TGTGCCAGCAGATCTGGACGGGGGAACACTGAAGCTTTCTTT,CASRSGRGNTEAFF
few,TRBV12-3/TRBV12-4,NA,TRBJ1-2,TGTGCCAGCAGTTTGAATGGCTGGGGTCATGGCTACACCTTC,CASSLNGWGHGYTF